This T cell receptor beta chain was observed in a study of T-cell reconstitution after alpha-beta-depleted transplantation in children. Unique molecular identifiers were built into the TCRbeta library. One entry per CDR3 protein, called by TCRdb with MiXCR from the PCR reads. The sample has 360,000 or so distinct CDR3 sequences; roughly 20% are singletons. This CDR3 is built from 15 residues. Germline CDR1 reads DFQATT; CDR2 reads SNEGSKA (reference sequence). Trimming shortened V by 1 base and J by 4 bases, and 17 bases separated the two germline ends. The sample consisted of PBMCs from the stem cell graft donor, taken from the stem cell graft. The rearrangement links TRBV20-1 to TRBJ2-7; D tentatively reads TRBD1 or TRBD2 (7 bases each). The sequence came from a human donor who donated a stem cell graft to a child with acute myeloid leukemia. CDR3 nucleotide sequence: TGCAGTGCTAGAGCCCCGCAGGGGGGGCAATACGAGCAGTACTTC. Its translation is CSARAPQGGQYEQYF.